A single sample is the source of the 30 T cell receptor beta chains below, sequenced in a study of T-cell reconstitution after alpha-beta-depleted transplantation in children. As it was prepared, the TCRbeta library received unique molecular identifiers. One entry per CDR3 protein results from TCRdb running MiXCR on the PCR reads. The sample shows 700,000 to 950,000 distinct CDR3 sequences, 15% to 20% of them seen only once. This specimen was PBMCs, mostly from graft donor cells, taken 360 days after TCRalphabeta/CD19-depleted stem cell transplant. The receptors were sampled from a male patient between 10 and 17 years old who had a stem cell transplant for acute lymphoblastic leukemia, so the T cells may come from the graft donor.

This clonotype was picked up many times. CDR3 protein: CASSLSYLFEQFF. The CDR3 nucleotides read TGTGCCAGCAGTTTATCGTACCTATTTGAGCAGTTCTTC. The chain links TRBV27 to TRBJ2-1; D uncertain. The CDR3 runs to 13 residues. The germline V gene encodes CDR1 MNHEY and CDR2 SMNVEV (reference sequence). V lost 0 bases and J 9 bases, leaving 9 bases between the germline ends.

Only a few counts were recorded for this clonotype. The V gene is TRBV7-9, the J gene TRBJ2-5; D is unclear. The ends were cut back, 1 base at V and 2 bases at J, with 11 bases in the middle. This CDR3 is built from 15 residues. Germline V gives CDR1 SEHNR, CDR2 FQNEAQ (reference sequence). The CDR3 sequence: CASSLGSPPQETQYF. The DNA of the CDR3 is TGTGCCAGCAGCTTAGGCAGTCCTCCACAAGAGACCCAGTACTTC.

The CDR3 is CASSFTRLGGTSGSFSEQFF. Written as DNA, the CDR3 is TGCGCCAGCAGCTTCACCCGACTCGGGGGGACTAGCGGGAGTTTTAGTGAGCAGTTCTTC. The rearrangement joins TRBV5-1 to TRBJ2-1, with 14 positions matching TRBD2. The germline V gene has CDR1 SGHRS and CDR2 YFSETQ. The CDR3 consists of 20 residues. The ends lost 2 bases at V and 9 bases at J; junction bases unmatched: 19.

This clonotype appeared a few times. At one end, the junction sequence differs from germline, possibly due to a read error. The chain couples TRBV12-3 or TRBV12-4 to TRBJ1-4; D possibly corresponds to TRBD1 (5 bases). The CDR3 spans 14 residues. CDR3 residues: CASSLGQFNEKLFF. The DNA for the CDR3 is TGTGCCAGCAGCTTAGGACAATTTAATGAAAAACTGTTTTTT.

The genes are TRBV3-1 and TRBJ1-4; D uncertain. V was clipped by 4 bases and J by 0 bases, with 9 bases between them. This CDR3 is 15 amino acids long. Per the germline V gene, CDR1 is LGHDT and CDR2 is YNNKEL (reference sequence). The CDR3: CASSLVQSTNEKLFF. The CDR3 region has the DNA TGTGCCAGCAGCCTAGTACAATCAACTAATGAAAAACTGTTTTTT.

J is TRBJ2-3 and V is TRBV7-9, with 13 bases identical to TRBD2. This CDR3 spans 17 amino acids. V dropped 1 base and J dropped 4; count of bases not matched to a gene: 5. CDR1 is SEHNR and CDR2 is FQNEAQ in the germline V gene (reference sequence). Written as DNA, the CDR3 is TGTGCCAGCAGCTTAGGTCTGACTAGCGGGAGGTCAGATACGCAGTATTTT. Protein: CASSLGLTSGRSDTQYF. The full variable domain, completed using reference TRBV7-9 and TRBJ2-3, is DTGVSQNPRHKITKRGQNVTFRCDPISEHNRLYWYRQTLGQGPEFLTYFQNEAQLEKSRLLSDRFSAERPKGSFSTLEIQRTEQGDSAMYLCASSLGLTSGRSDTQYFGPGTRLTVL.

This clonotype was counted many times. Here the CDR3 DNA reads TGCGCCAGCAGCCAGCCCGGGACAGCCCCTAACTATGGCTACACCTTC. Amino acid sequence: CASSQPGTAPNYGYTF. This rearrangement joins TRBV4-1 to TRBJ1-2, with 7 bases lining up with TRBD1. CDR1 and CDR2 (germline): MGHRA, YSYEKL. Trimming at V came to 3 bases and at J to 0 bases, leaving 7 bases not matched to a gene. The CDR3 runs 16 residues.

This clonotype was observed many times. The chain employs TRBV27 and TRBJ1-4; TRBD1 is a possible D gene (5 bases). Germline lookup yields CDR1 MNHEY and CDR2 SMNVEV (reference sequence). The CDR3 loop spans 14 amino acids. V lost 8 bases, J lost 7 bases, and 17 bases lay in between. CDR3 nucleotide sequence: TGTGCCAGCGGCCCGGGACCCGAGGCTGAAAAACTGTTTTTT. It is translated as CASGPGPEAEKLFF.

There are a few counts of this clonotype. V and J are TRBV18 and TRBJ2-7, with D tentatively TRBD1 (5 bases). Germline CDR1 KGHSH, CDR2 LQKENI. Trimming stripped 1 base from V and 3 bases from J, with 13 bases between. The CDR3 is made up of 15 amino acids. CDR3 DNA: TGTGCCAGCTCACCACAGGGCAAAGGGGTCTACGAGCAGTACTTC. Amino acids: CASSPQGKGVYEQYF. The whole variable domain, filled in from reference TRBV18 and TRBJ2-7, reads NAGVMQNPRHLVRRRGQEARLRCSPMKGHSHVYWYRQLPEEGLKFMVYLQKENIIDESGMPKERFSAEFPKEGPSILRIQQVVRGDSAAYFCASSPQGKGVYEQYFGPGTRLTVT.

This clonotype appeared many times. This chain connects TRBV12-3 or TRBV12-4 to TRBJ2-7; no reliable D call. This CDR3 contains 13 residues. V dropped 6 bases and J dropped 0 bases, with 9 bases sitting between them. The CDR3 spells CASRRPSSYEQYF. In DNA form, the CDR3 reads TGTGCCAGCAGGCGTCCTAGCTCCTACGAGCAGTACTTC.

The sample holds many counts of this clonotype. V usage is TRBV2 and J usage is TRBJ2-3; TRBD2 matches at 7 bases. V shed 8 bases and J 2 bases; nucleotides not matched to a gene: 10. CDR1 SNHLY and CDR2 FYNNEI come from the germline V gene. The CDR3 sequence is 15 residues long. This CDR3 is CASCSGGSATDTQYF. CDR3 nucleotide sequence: TGTGCCAGCTGCTCTGGCGGGAGTGCCACAGATACGCAGTATTTT.

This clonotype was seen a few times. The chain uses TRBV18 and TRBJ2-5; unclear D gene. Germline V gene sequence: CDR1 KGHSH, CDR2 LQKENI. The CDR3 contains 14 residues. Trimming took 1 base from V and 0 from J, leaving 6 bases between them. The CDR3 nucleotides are TGTGCCAGCTCACCACGGAGCAACCAAGAGACCCAGTACTTC. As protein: CASSPRSNQETQYF.

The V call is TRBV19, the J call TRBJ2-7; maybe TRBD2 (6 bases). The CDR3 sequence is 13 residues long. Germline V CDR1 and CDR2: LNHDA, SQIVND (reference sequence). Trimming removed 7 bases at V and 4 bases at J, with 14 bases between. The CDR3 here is CASKRREDYEQYF. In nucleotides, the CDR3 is TGTGCCAGTAAGCGGAGGGAAGATTACGAGCAGTACTTC.

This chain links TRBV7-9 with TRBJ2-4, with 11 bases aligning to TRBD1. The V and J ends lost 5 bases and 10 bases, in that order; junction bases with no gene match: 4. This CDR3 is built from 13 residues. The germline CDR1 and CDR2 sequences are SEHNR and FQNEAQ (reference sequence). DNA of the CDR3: TGTGCCAGCAGCGCGGACAGGGGGCGTATTCAGTACTTC. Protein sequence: CASSADRGRIQYF.

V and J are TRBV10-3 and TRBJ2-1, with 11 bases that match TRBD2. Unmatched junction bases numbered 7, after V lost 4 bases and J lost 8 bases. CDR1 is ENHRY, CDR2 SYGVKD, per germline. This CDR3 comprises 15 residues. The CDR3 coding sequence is TGTGCCATCAGTGCACTAGCGGGAGTCGGCGATGAGCAGTTCTTC. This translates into CAISALAGVGDEQFF.

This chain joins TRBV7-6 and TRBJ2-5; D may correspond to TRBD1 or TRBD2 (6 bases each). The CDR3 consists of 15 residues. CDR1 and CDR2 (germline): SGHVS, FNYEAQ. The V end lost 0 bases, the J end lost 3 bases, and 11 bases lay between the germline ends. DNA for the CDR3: TGTGCCAGCAGCTTAGCGAGGGGGGAGAAAGAGACCCAGTACTTC. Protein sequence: CASSLARGEKETQYF.

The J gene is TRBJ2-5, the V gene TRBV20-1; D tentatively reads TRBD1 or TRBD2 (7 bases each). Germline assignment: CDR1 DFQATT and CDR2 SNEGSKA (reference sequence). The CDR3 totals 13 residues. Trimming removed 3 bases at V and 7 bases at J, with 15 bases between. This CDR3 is CSASPQGGTTQYF. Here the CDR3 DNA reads TGCAGTGCTAGTCCCCAGGGGGGGACGACCCAGTACTTC.

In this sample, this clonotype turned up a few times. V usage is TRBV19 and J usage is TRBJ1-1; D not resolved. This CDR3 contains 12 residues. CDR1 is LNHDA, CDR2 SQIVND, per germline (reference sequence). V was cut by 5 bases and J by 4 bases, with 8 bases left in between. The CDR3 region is CASSPAPTEAFF. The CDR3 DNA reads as TGTGCCAGTAGTCCCGCCCCCACTGAAGCTTTCTTT.

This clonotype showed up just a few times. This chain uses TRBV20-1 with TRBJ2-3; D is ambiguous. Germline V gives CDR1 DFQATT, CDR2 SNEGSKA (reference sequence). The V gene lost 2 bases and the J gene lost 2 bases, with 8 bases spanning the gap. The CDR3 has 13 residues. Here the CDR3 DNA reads TGCAGTGCTAGACCCACCTTCACAGATACGCAGTATTTT. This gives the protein CSARPTFTDTQYF.

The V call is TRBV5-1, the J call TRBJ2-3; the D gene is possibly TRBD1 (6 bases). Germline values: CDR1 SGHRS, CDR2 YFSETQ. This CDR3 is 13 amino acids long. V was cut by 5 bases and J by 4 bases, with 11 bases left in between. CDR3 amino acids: CASRQGRADTQYF. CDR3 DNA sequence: TGCGCCAGCAGACAGGGTAGGGCAGATACGCAGTATTTT.

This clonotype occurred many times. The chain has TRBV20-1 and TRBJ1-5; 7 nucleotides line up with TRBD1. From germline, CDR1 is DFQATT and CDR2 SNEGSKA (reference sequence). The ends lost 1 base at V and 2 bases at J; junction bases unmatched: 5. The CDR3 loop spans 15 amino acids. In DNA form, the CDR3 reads TGCAGTGCTAGAGGGGAAACAGGGGGCAATCAGCCCCAGCATTTT. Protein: CSARGETGGNQPQHF.

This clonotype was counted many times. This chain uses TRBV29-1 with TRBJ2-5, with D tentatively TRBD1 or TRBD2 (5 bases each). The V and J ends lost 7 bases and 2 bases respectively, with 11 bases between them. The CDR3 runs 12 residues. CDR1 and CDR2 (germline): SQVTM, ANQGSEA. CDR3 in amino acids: CSGGRTQETQYF. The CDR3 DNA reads TGCAGCGGGGGGAGAACTCAAGAGACCCAGTACTTC.

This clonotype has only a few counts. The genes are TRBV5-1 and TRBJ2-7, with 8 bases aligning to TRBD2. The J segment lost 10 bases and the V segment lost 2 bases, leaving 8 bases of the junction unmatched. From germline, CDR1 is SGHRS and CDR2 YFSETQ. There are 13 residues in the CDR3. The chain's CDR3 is CASSFETSVQQYF. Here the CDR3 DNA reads TGCGCCAGCAGCTTTGAGACTAGCGTCCAACAGTACTTC.

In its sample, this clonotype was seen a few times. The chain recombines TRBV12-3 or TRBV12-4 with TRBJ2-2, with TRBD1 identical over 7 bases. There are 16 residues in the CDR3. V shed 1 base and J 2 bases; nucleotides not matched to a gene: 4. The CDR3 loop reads CASSLGGGINTGELFF. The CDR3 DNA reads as TGTGCCAGCAGTTTAGGAGGGGGCATAAACACCGGGGAGCTGTTTTTT.

The CDR3 bases are TGCAGTGCACCTGAGACTAGCGGGAGGAAGTACGAGCAGTACTTC. Translation: CSAPETSGRKYEQYF. This chain connects TRBV20-1 to TRBJ2-7; 13 bases align to TRBD2. The germline gives CDR1 DFQATT, CDR2 SNEGSKA (reference sequence). CDR3 length equals 15 residues. Trimming took 6 bases from V and 4 from J; bases not matched to a gene: 9.

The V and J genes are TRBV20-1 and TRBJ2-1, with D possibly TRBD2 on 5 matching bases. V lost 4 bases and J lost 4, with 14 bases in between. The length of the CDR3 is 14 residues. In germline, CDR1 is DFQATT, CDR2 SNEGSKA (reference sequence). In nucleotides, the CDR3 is TGCAGTGCTATCCCTGAACGGGGTTACAATGAGCAGTTCTTC. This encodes CSAIPERGYNEQFF.

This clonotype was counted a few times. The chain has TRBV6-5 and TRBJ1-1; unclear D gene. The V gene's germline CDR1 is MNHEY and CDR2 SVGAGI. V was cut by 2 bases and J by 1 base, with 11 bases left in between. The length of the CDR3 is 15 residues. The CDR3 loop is CASSYEGLRNTEAFF. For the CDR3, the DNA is TGTGCCAGCAGTTACGAAGGTCTCCGGAACACTGAAGCTTTCTTT.

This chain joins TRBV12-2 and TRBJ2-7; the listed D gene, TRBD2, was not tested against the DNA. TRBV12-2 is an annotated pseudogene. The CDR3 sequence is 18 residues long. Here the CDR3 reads CASRLAGEGTPFLYEQYF. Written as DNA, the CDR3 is TGTGCAAGTCGCTTAGCGGGGGAGGGGACACCCTTCCTCTACGAGCAGTACTTC.

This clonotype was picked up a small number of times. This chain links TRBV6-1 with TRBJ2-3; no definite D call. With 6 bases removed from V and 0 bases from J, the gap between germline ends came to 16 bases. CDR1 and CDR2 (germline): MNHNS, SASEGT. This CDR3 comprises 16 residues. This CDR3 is CASSFLGQASTDTQYF. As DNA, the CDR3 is TGTGCCAGCAGCTTCCTTGGGCAGGCTAGCACAGATACGCAGTATTTT.

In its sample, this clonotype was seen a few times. The CDR3 DNA follows: TGTGCCAGCAGTTTCGGGACAGGGGATGGCTACGAGCAGTACTTC. It is translated as CASSFGTGDGYEQYF. The chain links TRBV27 to TRBJ2-7; 10 bases agree with TRBD1. The CDR3 length is 15 residues. The junction had 5 bases not matched to a gene; V was cut back by 3 bases and J by 3 bases. CDR1 and CDR2 (germline): MNHEY, SMNVEV (reference sequence).